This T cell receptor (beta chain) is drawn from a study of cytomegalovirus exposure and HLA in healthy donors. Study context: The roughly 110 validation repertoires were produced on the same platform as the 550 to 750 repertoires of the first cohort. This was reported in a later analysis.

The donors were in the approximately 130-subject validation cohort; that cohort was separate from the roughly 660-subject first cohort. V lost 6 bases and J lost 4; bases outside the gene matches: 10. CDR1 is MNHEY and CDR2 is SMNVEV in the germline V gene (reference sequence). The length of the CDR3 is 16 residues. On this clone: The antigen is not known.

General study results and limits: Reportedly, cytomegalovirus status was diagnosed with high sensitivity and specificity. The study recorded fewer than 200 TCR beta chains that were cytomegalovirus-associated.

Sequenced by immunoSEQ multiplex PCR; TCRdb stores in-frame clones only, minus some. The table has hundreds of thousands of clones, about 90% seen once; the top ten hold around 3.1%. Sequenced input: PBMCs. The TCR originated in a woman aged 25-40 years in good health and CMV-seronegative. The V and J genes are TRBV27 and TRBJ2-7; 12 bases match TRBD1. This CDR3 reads CASRGQGAKWGYEQYF. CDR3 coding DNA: TGTGCCAGCAGGGGACAGGGGGCGAAATGGGGTTACGAGCAGTACTTC.